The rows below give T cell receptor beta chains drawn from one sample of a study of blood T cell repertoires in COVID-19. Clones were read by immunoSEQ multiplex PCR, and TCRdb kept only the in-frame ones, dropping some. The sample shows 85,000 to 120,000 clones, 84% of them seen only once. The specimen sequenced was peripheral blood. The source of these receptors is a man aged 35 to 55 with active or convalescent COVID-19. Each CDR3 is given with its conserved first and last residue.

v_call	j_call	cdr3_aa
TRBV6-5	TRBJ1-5	CASSSSQGSNQPQHF
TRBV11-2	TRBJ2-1	CASSPRAGGGYNEQFF
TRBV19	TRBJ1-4	CASSSPTGTGGLKLFF
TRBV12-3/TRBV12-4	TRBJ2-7	CASRDRGQYEQYF
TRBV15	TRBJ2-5	CATSRTVVETQYF
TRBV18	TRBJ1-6	CASSPGPLYNSPLHF
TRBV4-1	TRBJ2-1	CASSQEWTGWPTGNEQFF
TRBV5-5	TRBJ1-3	CASSNRGGVDTIYF
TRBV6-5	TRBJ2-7	CASSRQGYEQYF
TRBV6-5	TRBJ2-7	CASDRPNSYEQYF
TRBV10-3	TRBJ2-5	CATSGSQETQYF
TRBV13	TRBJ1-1	CASSLGQNTEAFF
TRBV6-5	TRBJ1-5	CASYSLREIGQPQHF
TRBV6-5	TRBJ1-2	CASSRTGASYGYTF
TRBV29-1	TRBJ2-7	CSVGKTGVEQYF
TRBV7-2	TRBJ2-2	CASSPPGLAGGGGELFF
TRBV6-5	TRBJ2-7	CASKRGQGSYEQYF
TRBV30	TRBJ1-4	CAWSQDRAGGEKLFF
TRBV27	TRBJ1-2	CASMTGQGYGYTF
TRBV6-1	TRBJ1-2	CASSGIYGYTF